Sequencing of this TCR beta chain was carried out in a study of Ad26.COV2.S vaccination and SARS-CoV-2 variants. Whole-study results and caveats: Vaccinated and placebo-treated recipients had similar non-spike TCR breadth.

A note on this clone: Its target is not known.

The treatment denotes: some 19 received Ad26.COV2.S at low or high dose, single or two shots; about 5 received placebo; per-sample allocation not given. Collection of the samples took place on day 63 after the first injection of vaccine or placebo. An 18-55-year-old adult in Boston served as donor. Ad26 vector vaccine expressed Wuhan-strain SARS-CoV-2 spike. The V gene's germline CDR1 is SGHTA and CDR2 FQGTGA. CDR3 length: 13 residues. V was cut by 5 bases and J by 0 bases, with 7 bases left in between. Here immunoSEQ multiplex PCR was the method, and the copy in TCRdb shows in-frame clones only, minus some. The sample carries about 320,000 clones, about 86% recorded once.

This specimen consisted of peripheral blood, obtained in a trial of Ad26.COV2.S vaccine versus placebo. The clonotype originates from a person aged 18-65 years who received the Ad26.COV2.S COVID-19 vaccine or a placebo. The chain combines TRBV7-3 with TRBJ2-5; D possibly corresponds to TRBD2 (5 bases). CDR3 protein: CASSRGYQETQYF. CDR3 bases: TGTGCCAGCAGCCGGGGATACCAAGAGACCCAGTACTTC.